The T cell receptor (beta chain) described here comes from a study of identical twins. TCRdb re-analysed the 5' RACE reads in MiXCR, keeping a single row per CDR3 protein. The sample holds hundreds of thousands of distinct CDR3 sequences, 21% seen once. V gave up 5 bases and J gave up 8 bases, with 9 bases separating them. CDR1 and CDR2 (germline): SQVTM, ANQGSEA. CDR3 length: 10 amino acids. This sample was shared with a second study, whose subject was T cells expressing NK-cell markers.

The genes are TRBV29-1 and TRBJ1-2; D is unresolved. This TCR derives from a young woman in good health. The sequenced sample was PBMCs. CDR3: CSVRAGGYTF. The CDR3 nucleotides read TGCAGCGTTCGGGCTGGGGGCTACACCTTC. Looking up the rest from reference TRBV29-1 and TRBJ1-2 gives the full variable domain: SAVISQKPSRDICQRGTSLTIQCQVDSQVTMMFWYRQQPGQSLTLIATANQGSEATYESGFVIDKFPISRPNLTFSTLTVSNMSPEDSSIYLCSVRAGGYTFGSGTRLTVV.